This T cell receptor delta chain was identified during a study of Vδ1+ human thymocytes. Findings and limits, study-wide: Thymic TRG and TRD repertoires appeared highly polyclonal, with Gaussian CDR3 length distributions. Thymic delta-chain repertoires held roughly 18% Vdelta2 sequences and few Vdelta3, despite high sort purity.

Remarks on this clone: Its antigen is not known.

The template was reverse-transcribed extracted RNA. CDR3 amplicons came from multiplex PCR with pooled V-gene forward and constant-region reverse primers. TCRdb reapplied CATT to the multiplex PCR reads. The sample contains about 54,000 delta-chain clones, 15% of which appear only once. The CDR3 loop spans 19 amino acids. With V trimmed by 2 bases and J by 2 bases, 13 bases remained unmatched. Germline V gene sequence: CDR1 TSWWSYY, CDR2 QGS. After alphabeta T cell depletion, CD3+ Vdelta1+ Vdelta2- thymocytes were sorted. The TCR sequence derives from a boy younger than two who had congenital heart surgery. The specimen sequenced was Vdelta1+ gamma-delta thymocytes from the thymus. This sample's subset: FACS-sorted CD3+ TCRalphabeta- TCRVdelta1+ TCRVdelta2- thymocytes. The chain links TRDV1 to TRDJ2; 8 nucleotides match TRDD3. As DNA, the CDR3 is TGTGCTCTTGGGGAAGTGGTGACCCCCTGGGGGACCTTGACAGCACAACTCTTCTTT. It encodes CALGEVVTPWGTLTAQLFF.